The next 30 T cell receptor beta chains were all read from a single sample in a study of beta chain features in type 1 diabetes. Expressed TCRB transcripts got sequenced, as all isolated RNA was reverse transcribed. Libraries were prepared by immunoSEQ multiplex PCR; TCRdb keeps only in-frame clonotypes and omits some of them. The sample contains hundreds of thousands of clones, 11% of which appear only once. The specimen was naive CD4+ T cells from blood. Receptors originate from a woman in her twenties or thirties in good health.

This clone was counted a few times. The chain couples TRBV7-2 to TRBJ2-7, with D unresolved. The germline gives CDR1 SGHTA, CDR2 FQGNSA. V lost 6 bases to trimming and J lost 2 bases, with 5 bases between them. This CDR3 contains 11 residues. CDR3 sequence (DNA): TGTGCCAGCAGTTCCGCCTACGAGCAGTACTTC. Its translation: CASSSAYEQYF.

This clone was detected a few times. The chain carries TRBV28 and TRBJ1-5, with TRBD1 matching 7 bases. Per germline, CDR1 MDHEN and CDR2 SYDVKM. The CDR3 has 15 residues. The V and J ends lost 5 bases and 5 bases, in that order; junction bases with no gene match: 9. The CDR3 sequence: CASSKDRVAYQPQHF. For the CDR3, the DNA is TGTGCCAGCAGTAAAGACAGGGTGGCCTATCAGCCCCAGCATTTT.

This clone appeared a few times. V is TRBV9 and J is TRBJ2-3, with 9 bases lining up with TRBD1. Germline V gene data show CDR1 as SGDLS and CDR2 as YYNGEE. With V trimmed by 3 bases and J by 6 bases, 8 bases remained unmatched. The CDR3 totals 15 residues. CDR3 nucleotide sequence: TGTGCCAGCAGCGCGGGACAGGGAATAGGGGATACGCAGTATTTT. Protein sequence: CASSAGQGIGDTQYF.

This clone was detected a few times. CDR3 in amino acids: CASSEGLVATGELFF. CDR3 DNA sequence: TGCGCCAGCAGCGAGGGACTAGTGGCAACCGGGGAGCTGTTTTTT. This sequence joins TRBV5-1 and TRBJ2-2, with 8 bases fitting TRBD2. Germline V gene sequence: CDR1 SGHRS, CDR2 YFSETQ. J lost 5 bases, V lost 4 bases, and 7 bases had no gene match. The CDR3 spans 15 residues.

This chain joins TRBV5-4 and TRBJ2-3, with TRBD2 matching over 8 bases. The V and J ends lost 2 bases and 1 base, in that order; junction bases with no gene match: 6. Germline V gives CDR1 SGHNT, CDR2 YYREEE (reference sequence). This CDR3 spans 16 amino acids. CDR3: CASSFPGGPGTDTQYF. The CDR3 DNA sequence: TGTGCCAGCAGCTTTCCGGGAGGGCCCGGCACAGATACGCAGTATTTT.

A few counts support this clone. The chain carries TRBV27 and TRBJ1-1; D gene unclear. This CDR3 region has 14 residues. Deletions cut 2 bases from V and 1 base from J, with 8 bases between. The germline CDR1 and CDR2 sequences are MNHEY and SMNVEV (reference sequence). CDR3 sequence reads: CASSLARGNTEAFF. In DNA form, the CDR3 reads TGTGCCAGCAGTTTAGCCCGGGGGAACACTGAAGCTTTCTTT.

This clone was seen a handful of times. This rearrangement joins TRBV7-8 to TRBJ2-5, with TRBD1 matching 7 bases. This CDR3 has 12 amino acids. With 3 bases clipped from V and 5 bases from J, the junction kept 0 bases outside the gene matches. Germline assignment: CDR1 SGHVS and CDR2 FQNEAQ. CDR3 coding DNA: TGTGCCAGCAGCTTCAGGGGGGAGACCCAGTACTTC. It codes for CASSFRGETQYF. Looking up the rest from reference TRBV7-8 and TRBJ2-5 gives the full variable domain: GAGVSQSPRYKVAKRGQDVALRCDPISGHVSLFWYQQALGQGPEFLTYFQNEAQLDKSGLPSDRFFAERPEGSVSTLKIQRTQQEDSAVYLCASSFRGETQYFGPGTRLLVL.

This clone turned up a few times. The rearrangement uses TRBV5-1 and TRBJ1-1; no reliable D call. This CDR3 comprises 15 residues. Trimming took 0 bases from V and 6 from J, leaving 15 bases between them. CDR1 and CDR2 from the germline V gene are SGHRS and YFSETQ. The chain's CDR3 is CASSLGVSPSAEAFF. As DNA, the CDR3 is TGCGCCAGCAGCTTGGGAGTATCCCCCTCCGCTGAAGCTTTCTTT.

This clone has just a few counts. The chain combines TRBV7-9 with TRBJ1-4; 8 bases agree with TRBD1. The CDR3 is 15 amino acids. With 5 bases clipped from V and 12 bases from J, the junction kept 14 bases outside the gene matches. The V gene's germline CDR1 is SEHNR and CDR2 FQNEAQ (reference sequence). In nucleotides, the CDR3 is TGTGCCAGCAGCGAACAGGGACAGGCAAAAGTAGAACTGTTTTTT. It encodes CASSEQGQAKVELFF.

This clone was seen more than once but under ten times. The genes are TRBV20-1 and TRBJ2-5; tentatively, D is TRBD2 (6 bases). Germline values: CDR1 DFQATT, CDR2 SNEGSKA (reference sequence). The CDR3 extends over 10 amino acids. V lost 3 bases and J 9 bases, leaving 8 bases between the germline ends. DNA of the CDR3: TGCAGTGCTAGTTGGGAGGCCCAGTACTTC. Translating gives CSASWEAQYF.

This chain joins TRBV9 and TRBJ1-2; the D is unclear. This CDR3 has 13 residues. CDR1 SGDLS and CDR2 YYNGEE come from the germline V gene. Trimming took 1 base from V and 6 from J, leaving 10 bases between them. CDR3 region: CASSVSPRDGYTF. In DNA form, the CDR3 reads TGTGCCAGCAGCGTAAGTCCAAGAGATGGCTACACCTTC.

This clone was seen more than once but under ten times. V gene TRBV7-2 combines with J gene TRBJ2-1, with 12 bases aligning to TRBD1. The CDR3 spans 16 residues. The trim removed 5 bases at V and 6 bases at J, leaving 8 bases unmatched. Germline CDR1 reads SGHTA; CDR2 reads FQGNSA. The CDR3 sequence is CASSPMGQGAGNEQFF. The CDR3 nucleotides are TGTGCCAGCAGCCCAATGGGACAGGGGGCGGGCAATGAGCAGTTCTTC.

This clone was seen a few times. The V call is TRBV4-2, the J call TRBJ2-7; the D is unclear. The CDR3 loop spans 13 amino acids. Trimming removed 1 base at V and 4 bases at J, with 8 bases between. The V gene's germline CDR1 is LGHNA and CDR2 YNFKEQ. This chain's CDR3 is CASSQVVRYEQYF. Written as DNA, the CDR3 is TGTGCCAGCAGCCAAGTTGTGAGGTACGAGCAGTACTTC.

CDR3 residues: CANVKADYGYTF. The CDR3 bases are TGTGCCAACGTTAAGGCGGACTATGGCTACACCTTC. The chain is built from TRBV2 and TRBJ1-2; no definite D call. The CDR3 is 12 residues long. Germline V gene data show CDR1 as SNHLY and CDR2 as FYNNEI. V lost 10 bases and J 3 bases, leaving 12 bases between the germline ends.

This chain connects TRBV28 to TRBJ2-3, with TRBD2 matching over 11 bases. The CDR3 loop spans 17 amino acids. The V gene end was trimmed by 4 bases and the J gene end by 1 base; junction bases not matched to a gene: 7. In germline, CDR1 is MDHEN, CDR2 SYDVKM. The CDR3 reads CASSSPQGLAGTDTQYF. The CDR3 DNA sequence: TGTGCCAGCAGTTCCCCCCAGGGACTAGCGGGCACAGATACGCAGTATTTT.

This clone came up a few times. The J gene is TRBJ1-4, the V gene TRBV29-1; a possible D gene is TRBD1 (5 bases). The CDR3 spans 14 residues. V lost 6 bases and J 7 bases, leaving 18 bases between the germline ends. Germline CDR1 reads SQVTM; CDR2 reads ANQGSEA. This CDR3 is CSVLGQGLGEKLFF. The CDR3 nucleotides read TGCAGCGTCCTAGGGCAGGGTTTGGGTGAAAAACTGTTTTTT.

This clone was counted between two and nine times. The chain uses TRBV30 and TRBJ2-5; TRBD2 might be the D (6 bases). With 0 bases removed from V and 5 bases from J, the gap between germline ends came to 16 bases. The CDR3 has 15 residues. Germline values: CDR1 GTSNPN, CDR2 SVGIG (reference sequence). The CDR3 nucleotides read TGTGCCTGGAGTGTACAGTCTGTGGGAGGTGAGACCCAGTACTTC. It specifies CAWSVQSVGGETQYF. Full variable domain (outside the CDR3, taken from reference TRBV30 and TRBJ2-5): SQTIHQWPATLVQPVGSPLSLECTVEGTSNPNLYWYRQAAGRGLQLLFYSVGIGQISSEVPQNLSASRPQDRQFILSSKKLLLSDSGFYLCAWSVQSVGGETQYFGPGTRLLVL.

The chain carries TRBV10-3 and TRBJ2-1; TRBD2 agrees at 8 bases. The germline gives CDR1 ENHRY, CDR2 SYGVKD. This CDR3 region has 15 residues. With 2 bases clipped from V and 6 bases from J, the junction kept 6 bases outside the gene matches. The CDR3 loop reads CAISERGTSGNEQFF. In DNA, the CDR3 is TGTGCCATCAGTGAGAGGGGGACTAGTGGCAATGAGCAGTTCTTC.

The chain couples TRBV27 to TRBJ2-2, with 12 bases fitting TRBD1. Germline V gene sequence: CDR1 MNHEY, CDR2 SMNVEV (reference sequence). J was trimmed by 7 bases and V by 2 bases; bases with no gene match: 14. CDR3 length equals 19 residues. For the CDR3, the DNA is TGTGCCAGCAGTTTAAGGCCCCCCCGGGACAGGGGGCCTGTCGGGGAGCTGTTTTTT. Its protein product is CASSLRPPRDRGPVGELFF.

The sample holds a few counts of this clone. V usage is TRBV2 and J usage is TRBJ1-2, with TRBD1 matching over 10 bases. V lost 2 bases and J lost 4; bases outside the gene matches: 22. The V gene's germline CDR1 is SNHLY and CDR2 FYNNEI. There are 21 residues in the CDR3. The CDR3: CASSERRARDRGFVSTYGYTF. The CDR3, as DNA: TGTGCCAGCAGTGAACGCCGCGCACGGGACAGGGGCTTTGTTTCAACCTATGGCTACACCTTC. The whole variable domain, remainder taken from reference TRBV2 and TRBJ1-2, is EPEVTQTPSHQVTQMGQEVILRCVPISNHLYFYWYRQILGQKVEFLVSFYNNEISEKSEIFDDQFSVERPDGSNFTLKIRSTKLEDSAMYFCASSERRARDRGFVSTYGYTFGSGTRLTVV.

The rearrangement joins TRBV19 to TRBJ2-3, with 12 bases matching TRBD2. With V trimmed by 6 bases and J by 0 bases, 10 bases remained unmatched. This CDR3 contains 18 residues. Germline CDR1 reads LNHDA; CDR2 reads SQIVND (reference sequence). CDR3 sequence reads: CASSPGLAGGDSTDTQYF. DNA for the CDR3: TGTGCCAGTAGCCCCGGTCTAGCGGGAGGGGATAGCACAGATACGCAGTATTTT.

This chain joins TRBV11-2 and TRBJ2-1; 7 nucleotides line up with TRBD2. Germline CDR1 reads SGHAT; CDR2 reads FQNNGV. The V and J ends lost 2 bases and 1 base, in that order; junction bases with no gene match: 5. The CDR3 is 16 residues long. Here the CDR3 reads CASSLSGSGSYNEQFF. CDR3 coding DNA: TGTGCCAGCAGCTTATCTGGTAGCGGGTCCTACAATGAGCAGTTCTTC.

The rearrangement uses TRBV5-4 and TRBJ1-1; D gene unclear. The germline CDR1 and CDR2 sequences are SGHNT and YYREEE (reference sequence). CDR3 length: 15 amino acids. The V and J ends lost 0 bases and 0 bases respectively, with 9 bases between them. CDR3 loop: CASSLGASLNTEAFF. The CDR3 region has the DNA TGTGCCAGCAGCTTGGGGGCGTCTTTGAACACTGAAGCTTTCTTT.

This clone was counted only a few times. The chain carries TRBV4-2 and TRBJ2-1; D gene unclear. V was trimmed by 4 bases and J by 0 bases, leaving 10 bases between them. The germline gives CDR1 LGHNA, CDR2 YNFKEQ. This CDR3 is 15 amino acids long. CDR3 nucleotide sequence: TGTGCCAGCAGCCCCGACGGGTCCTCCTACAATGAGCAGTTCTTC. This translates into CASSPDGSSYNEQFF.

This chain links TRBV14 with TRBJ2-1; D unresolved. V was shortened by 1 base and J by 9 bases, with 13 bases between the two germline ends. The CDR3 length is 14 residues. The germline V gene encodes CDR1 SGHDN and CDR2 FVKESK. The CDR3 sequence: CASSQVISRSEQFF. The DNA for the CDR3 is TGTGCCAGCAGCCAAGTTATTTCGCGGAGTGAGCAGTTCTTC. Combining the CDR3 with reference TRBV14 and TRBJ2-1 gives the whole variable domain EAGVTQFPSHSVIEKGQTVTLRCDPISGHDNLYWYRRVMGKEIKFLLHFVKESKQDESGMPNNRFLAERTGGTYSTLKVQPAELEDSGVYFCASSQVISRSEQFFGPGTRLTVL.

The V gene is TRBV18, the J gene TRBJ2-1; TRBD2 matches at 12 bases. The V and J ends lost 4 bases and 3 bases, in that order; junction bases with no gene match: 7. This CDR3 spans 17 amino acids. Germline lookup yields CDR1 KGHSH and CDR2 LQKENI. The CDR3 protein is CASSQLAGGPGYNEQFF. The DNA for the CDR3 is TGTGCCAGCTCACAGCTAGCGGGAGGGCCGGGCTACAATGAGCAGTTCTTC.

The chain employs TRBV5-8 and TRBJ2-1; 9 bases match TRBD1. Losses at the gene ends were 0 bases for V and 2 bases for J; bases not matched to a gene: 0. Per the germline V gene, CDR1 is SGHTS and CDR2 is YDEGEE. The CDR3 has 15 amino acids. The CDR3 sequence: CASSLGDRAYNEQFF. The CDR3 bases are TGTGCCAGCAGCTTGGGGGACAGGGCCTACAATGAGCAGTTCTTC.

The CDR3 DNA is TGTGCCAGCAGCAAAGGGACTAGCGGTCCCTCCTACGAGCAGTACTTC. It translates to CASSKGTSGPSYEQYF. This sequence joins TRBV21-1 and TRBJ2-7; TRBD2, the D gene given by the table, was not confirmed from the DNA. TRBV21-1 is a recognized pseudogene. The CDR3 is 16 amino acids.

This clone was recorded a few times. The rearrangement uses TRBV5-6 and TRBJ1-2; no clear D. Germline CDR1 reads SGHDT; CDR2 reads YYEEEE. V lost 1 base to trimming and J lost 7 bases, with 8 bases between them. There are 12 residues in the CDR3. The CDR3 loop is CASSLYGFGYTF. The CDR3 DNA reads TGTGCCAGCAGCTTGTACGGTTTTGGCTACACCTTC. Based on the CDR3 plus reference TRBV5-6 and TRBJ1-2, the full variable domain is DAGVTQSPTHLIKTRGQQVTLRCSPKSGHDTVSWYQQALGQGPQFIFQYYEEEERQRGNFPDRFSGHQFPNYSSELNVNALLLGDSALYLCASSLYGFGYTFGSGTRLTVV.

This chain connects TRBV7-2 to TRBJ2-7, with TRBD2 identical over 10 bases. The CDR3 is made up of 14 amino acids. Germline V gene lookup returns CDR1 SGHTA and CDR2 FQGNSA. After removal of 6 bases from V and 4 bases from J, the junction contained 6 bases not matched to a gene. For the CDR3, the DNA is TGTGCCAGCAGTCACGGGACTAGCGAATACGAGCAGTACTTC. It translates to CASSHGTSEYEQYF.